The present T cell receptor beta chain was sequenced within a study of T cells after yellow fever vaccination. General study points: Clonotypes appearing in both CD4 and CD8 compartments existed, and their share was small. Any FACS-sorted repertoire could hold abundant clonotypes that contaminate it from the bulk population. Most primary-vaccination clones recurred post-booster (approximately 96% CD4, 88% CD8). It was the secondary response that reached its peak faster, day 5 versus 15, but it was weaker.

TCRdb analysed the 5' RACE reads with MiXCR anew, one entry per CDR3 protein. Seen here are some 100,000 distinct CDR3 sequences, roughly 9% observed once, and the top ten hold 16%. This CDR3 contains 14 residues. Trimming took 3 bases from V and 3 from J, leaving 11 bases between them. The germline gives CDR1 LGHNA, CDR2 YSLEER. The input for sequencing was CD8+ T cells not binding an NS4B(214-222) dextramer, sorted from PBMCs, taken about 2 weeks after the first yellow fever vaccination. The clonotype was recovered from a man between 18 and 35 years old who received the YFV17D yellow fever vaccine. The chain uses TRBV4-3 and TRBJ1-1; D is undetermined. Written as DNA, the CDR3 is TGCGCCAGCAGCCACCATTCAAGGGACACTGAAGCTTTCTTT. Encoded protein: CASSHHSRDTEAFF.